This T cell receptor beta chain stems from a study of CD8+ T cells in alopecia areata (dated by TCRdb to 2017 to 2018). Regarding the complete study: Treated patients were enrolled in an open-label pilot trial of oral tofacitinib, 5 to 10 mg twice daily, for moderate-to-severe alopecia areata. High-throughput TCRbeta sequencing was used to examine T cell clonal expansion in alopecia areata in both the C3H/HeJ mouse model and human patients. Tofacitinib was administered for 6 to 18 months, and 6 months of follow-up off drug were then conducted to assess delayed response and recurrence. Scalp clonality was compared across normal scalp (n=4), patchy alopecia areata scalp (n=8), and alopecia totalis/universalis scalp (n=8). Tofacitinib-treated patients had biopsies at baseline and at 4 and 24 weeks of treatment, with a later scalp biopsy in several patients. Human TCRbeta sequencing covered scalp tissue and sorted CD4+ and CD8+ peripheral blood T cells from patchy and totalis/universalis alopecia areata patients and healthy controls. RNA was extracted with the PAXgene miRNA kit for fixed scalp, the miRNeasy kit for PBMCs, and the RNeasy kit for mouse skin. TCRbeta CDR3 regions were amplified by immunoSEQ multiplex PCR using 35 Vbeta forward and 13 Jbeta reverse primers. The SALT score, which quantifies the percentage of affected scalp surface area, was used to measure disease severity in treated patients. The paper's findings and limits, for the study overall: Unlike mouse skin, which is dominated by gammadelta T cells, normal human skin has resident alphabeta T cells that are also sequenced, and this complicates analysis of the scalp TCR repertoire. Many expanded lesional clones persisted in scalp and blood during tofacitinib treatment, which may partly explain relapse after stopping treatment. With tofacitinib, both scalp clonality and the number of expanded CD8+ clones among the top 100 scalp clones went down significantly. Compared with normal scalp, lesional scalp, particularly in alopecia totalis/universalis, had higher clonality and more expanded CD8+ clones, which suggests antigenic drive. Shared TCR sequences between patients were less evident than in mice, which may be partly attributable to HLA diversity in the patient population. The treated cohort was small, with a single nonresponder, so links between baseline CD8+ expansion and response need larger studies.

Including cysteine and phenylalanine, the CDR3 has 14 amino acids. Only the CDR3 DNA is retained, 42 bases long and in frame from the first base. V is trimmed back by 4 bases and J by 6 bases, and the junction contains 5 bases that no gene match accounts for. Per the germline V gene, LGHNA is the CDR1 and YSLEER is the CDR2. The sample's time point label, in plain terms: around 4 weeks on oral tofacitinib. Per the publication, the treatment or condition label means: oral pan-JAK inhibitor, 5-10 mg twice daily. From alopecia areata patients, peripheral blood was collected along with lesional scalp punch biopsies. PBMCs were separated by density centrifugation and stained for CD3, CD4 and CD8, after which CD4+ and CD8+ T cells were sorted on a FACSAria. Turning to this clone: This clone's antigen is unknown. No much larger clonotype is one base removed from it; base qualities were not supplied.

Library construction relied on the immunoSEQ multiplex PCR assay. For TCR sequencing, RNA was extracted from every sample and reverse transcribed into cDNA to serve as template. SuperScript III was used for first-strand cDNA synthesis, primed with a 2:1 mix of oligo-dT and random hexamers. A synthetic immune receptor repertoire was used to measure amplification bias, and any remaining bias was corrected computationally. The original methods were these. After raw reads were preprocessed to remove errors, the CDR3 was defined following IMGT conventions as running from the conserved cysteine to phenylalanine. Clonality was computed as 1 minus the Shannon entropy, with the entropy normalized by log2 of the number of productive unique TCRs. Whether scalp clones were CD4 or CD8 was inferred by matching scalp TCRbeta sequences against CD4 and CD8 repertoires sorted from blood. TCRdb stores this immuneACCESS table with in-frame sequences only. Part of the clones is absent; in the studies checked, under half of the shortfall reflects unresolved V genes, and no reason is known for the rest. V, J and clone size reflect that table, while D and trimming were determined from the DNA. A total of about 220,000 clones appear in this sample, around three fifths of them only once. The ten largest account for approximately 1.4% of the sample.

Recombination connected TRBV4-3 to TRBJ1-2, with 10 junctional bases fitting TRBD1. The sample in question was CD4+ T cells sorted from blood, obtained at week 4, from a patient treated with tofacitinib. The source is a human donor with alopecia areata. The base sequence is TGCGCCAGCAGCCTTCGACAGGGGGCGAATGGCTACACCTTC. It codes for CASSLRQGANGYTF.